These 18 T cell receptor beta chains were all obtained from the same sample, sequenced in a study of spatial heterogeneity in lung cancer. TCRdb re-derived calls from the 5' RACE reads in MiXCR, one entry per CDR3 protein. Of over 95,000 distinct CDR3 sequences in the sample, under 14% were seen once. As to time point: blood at routine non-recurrence follow-up after resection. This specimen was PBMCs, taken at follow-up. Receptors were obtained from a female donor with early-stage non-small cell lung cancer.

This clonotype has just a few counts. The chain couples TRBV20-1 to TRBJ2-5; D perhaps matches TRBD2 (5 bases). V lost 3 bases, J lost 2 bases, and 13 bases lay in between. The germline V gene encodes CDR1 DFQATT and CDR2 SNEGSKA (reference sequence). The CDR3 consists of 14 residues. This CDR3 is CSASARTGQETQYF. The CDR3 DNA is TGCAGTGCTAGTGCCAGGACTGGGCAAGAGACCCAGTACTTC.

This clonotype occurred many times. V is TRBV28 and J is TRBJ1-1; TRBD1 might be the D (6 bases). V lost 5 bases, J lost 0 bases, and 13 bases lay in between. CDR3 length equals 15 residues. Germline V gene data show CDR1 as MDHEN and CDR2 as SYDVKM. CDR3 DNA: TGTGCCAGCAGTCCGGAACAGGGAGTGAACACTGAAGCTTTCTTT. The encoded protein is CASSPEQGVNTEAFF. The full variable domain, in which reference TRBV28 and TRBJ1-1 provide the parts outside the CDR3, is DVKVTQSSRYLVKRTGEKVFLECVQDMDHENMFWYRQDPGLGLRLIYFSYDVKMKEKGDIPEGYSVSREKKERFSLILESASTNQTSMYLCASSPEQGVNTEAFFGQGTRLTVV.

The chain employs TRBV29-1 and TRBJ2-5, with 8 bases aligning to TRBD2. Trimming cost V 6 bases and J 3 bases; bases outside gene matches: 6. Germline V gives CDR1 SQVTM, CDR2 ANQGSEA. CDR3 size: 13 residues. CDR3 coding DNA: TGCAGCGTCGAGACTAGCGCGAAAGAGACCCAGTACTTC. Its translation is CSVETSAKETQYF.

V gene TRBV19 combines with J gene TRBJ2-3, with D unresolved. V was cut by 1 base and J by 0 bases, with 8 bases left in between. The CDR3 runs to 15 residues. Germline lookup yields CDR1 LNHDA and CDR2 SQIVND (reference sequence). The CDR3 region is CASSIADASTDTQYF. The CDR3 nucleotides read TGTGCCAGTAGTATAGCGGACGCTAGCACAGATACGCAGTATTTT.

The table lists this clonotype with a few counts. The chain carries TRBV9 and TRBJ1-2; TRBD1 matches at 8 bases. V lost 3 bases and J lost 1; bases outside the gene matches: 8. The CDR3 covers 16 residues. CDR1 SGDLS and CDR2 YYNGEE come from the germline V gene. This CDR3 reads CASSALTGAGNYGYTF. CDR3 DNA sequence: TGTGCCAGCAGCGCGTTGACAGGGGCAGGTAACTATGGCTACACCTTC.

In this sample, this clonotype turned up a few times. The V gene is TRBV28, the J gene TRBJ1-5; TRBD1 is a possible D gene (5 bases). This CDR3 region has 14 residues. V lost 6 bases and J 2 bases, leaving 11 bases between the germline ends. Germline CDR1 is MDHEN and CDR2 is SYDVKM. The CDR3 here is CASRGEGGNQPQHF. CDR3 bases: TGTGCCAGCAGGGGGGAGGGCGGCAATCAGCCCCAGCATTTT.

In its sample, this clonotype was seen a few times. The rearrangement links TRBV9 to TRBJ2-3; unclear D gene. Trimming stripped 0 bases from V and 2 bases from J, with 7 bases between. Germline-derived CDR1 and CDR2 are SGDLS and YYNGEE. The CDR3 runs to 14 residues. In nucleotides, the CDR3 is TGTGCCAGCAGCGTAGACCCCGCCACAGATACGCAGTATTTT. It codes for CASSVDPATDTQYF.

There are a few counts of this clonotype. This chain links TRBV12-3 or TRBV12-4 with TRBJ1-2; 7 nucleotides agree with TRBD1. V was pared by 2 bases and J by 0 bases, with 3 bases of the junction left unmatched. The CDR3 length is 15 residues. In nucleotides, the CDR3 is TGTGCCAGCAGTTTAAAACAGGGGTCTAACTATGGCTACACCTTC. Protein: CASSLKQGSNYGYTF.

The chain is built from TRBV6-5 and TRBJ2-1; TRBD2 might be the D (5 bases). Germline V gene lookup returns CDR1 MNHEY and CDR2 SVGAGI. The CDR3 is made up of 16 amino acids. Deletions cut 0 bases from V and 3 bases from J, with 12 bases between. CDR3: CASSYSATRIYNEQFF. In DNA form, the CDR3 reads TGTGCCAGCAGTTACTCTGCTACTAGGATCTACAATGAGCAGTTCTTC.

This sequence joins TRBV20-1 and TRBJ2-2; weak D call: TRBD1 (6 bases). CDR1 and CDR2 (germline): DFQATT, SNEGSKA (reference sequence). The CDR3 spans 14 residues. Trimming cost V 5 bases and J 0 bases, with 10 bases left between them. The CDR3 DNA follows: TGCAGTGCTGCGGACAGTACGAACACCGGGGAGCTGTTTTTT. This gives the protein CSAADSTNTGELFF.

This clonotype was observed a few times. The chain couples TRBV7-2 to TRBJ2-3, with D perhaps TRBD1 (6 bases). Germline CDR1 reads SGHTA; CDR2 reads FQGNSA. The CDR3 is made up of 16 amino acids. Deletions cut 6 bases from V and 2 bases from J, with 18 bases between. The CDR3 coding sequence is TGTGCCAGCAGACGTACAGGGACGGTATACACAGATACGCAGTATTTT. Its translation: CASRRTGTVYTDTQYF. Looking up the rest from reference TRBV7-2 and TRBJ2-3 gives the full variable domain: GAGVSQSPSNKVTEKGKDVELRCDPISGHTALYWYRQSLGQGLEFLIYFQGNSAPDKSGLPSDRFSAERTGGSVSTLTIQRTQQEDSAVYLCASRRTGTVYTDTQYFGPGTRLTVL.

Many counts were recorded for this clonotype. The chain combines TRBV24-1 with TRBJ1-5; D call uncertain. This CDR3 comprises 14 residues. Germline CDR1 and CDR2: KGHDR and SFDVKD. V gave up 4 bases and J gave up 9 bases, with 15 bases separating them. The CDR3 is CATSDTGSVRPQHF. As DNA, the CDR3 is TGTGCCACCAGTGACACGGGCTCAGTGAGGCCCCAGCATTTT.

This clonotype was picked up a small number of times. CDR3 residues: CASSRNSGLNTGELFF. CDR3 nucleotide sequence: TGTGCCAGCAGCCGTAATAGCGGGCTGAACACCGGGGAGCTGTTTTTT. This chain uses TRBV11-3 with TRBJ2-2; 7 bases agree with TRBD2. Germline CDR1 SGHNT, CDR2 YENEEA. The V segment lost 5 bases and the J segment 1 base; nucleotides outside the gene matches: 7. The CDR3 spans 16 residues.

The chain combines TRBV7-9 with TRBJ2-5; TRBD1 matches 9 bases. Looked up from germline, CDR1 is SEHNR and CDR2 is FQNEAQ (reference sequence). Unmatched junction bases numbered 6, after V lost 8 bases and J lost 5 bases. This CDR3 is built from 13 residues. The CDR3 is CASGDRARETQYF. In nucleotides, the CDR3 is TGTGCCAGCGGGGACAGGGCCCGGGAGACCCAGTACTTC.

This clonotype was recorded a few times. The rearrangement links TRBV29-1 to TRBJ1-2, with D maybe TRBD1 (5 bases). Germline V lookup: CDR1 SQVTM, CDR2 ANQGSEA. The germline V and J ends were trimmed by 7 bases and 1 base, with 10 bases remaining between them. The CDR3 extends over 12 amino acids. CDR3 coding DNA: TGCAGCGCTCGGGGCGATAACTATGGCTACACCTTC. This encodes CSARGDNYGYTF.

This clonotype was seen a few times. The CDR3 loop is CASSVGQGISYNEQFF. In DNA form, the CDR3 reads TGTGCCAGCAGCGTCGGACAGGGGATCTCCTACAATGAGCAGTTCTTC. The genes are TRBV9 and TRBJ2-1; 9 nucleotides line up with TRBD1. The CDR3 loop spans 16 amino acids. J was trimmed by 0 bases and V by 2 bases; bases with no gene match: 3. From germline, CDR1 is SGDLS and CDR2 YYNGEE.

Only a few counts were recorded for this clonotype. V usage is TRBV29-1 and J usage is TRBJ2-4, with TRBD1 matching 7 bases. The V gene end was trimmed by 4 bases and the J gene end by 5 bases; junction bases not matched to a gene: 2. This CDR3 is built from 12 residues. Germline CDR1 reads SQVTM; CDR2 reads ANQGSEA. CDR3 nucleotides: TGCAGCGTTGCAGGGACAGAAAACATTCAGTACTTC. It specifies CSVAGTENIQYF.

This sequence joins TRBV11-2 and TRBJ2-6; D is undetermined. The CDR3 is made up of 13 amino acids. V gave up 10 bases and J gave up 7 bases, with 14 bases separating them. Germline V CDR1 and CDR2: SGHAT, FQNNGV. The CDR3 bases are TGTGCCACCGGACCGCCGCGAGCCAACGTCCTGACTTTC. It codes for CATGPPRANVLTF.